The source of this T cell receptor beta chain is a study of CD8 T cells in ankylosing spondylitis. Study-level results: Relatively rare in peripheral blood, disease-linked clones were also CD8+. Clones tied to disease were said to be significantly enriched in matched ankylosing spondylitis synovial fluid. A TCR beta motif of fewer than ten highly homologous variants appeared characteristic of ankylosing spondylitis blood.

This clonotype was counted many times. Its target is not known. Researchers built TCR beta libraries using quantitative 5'-RACE with molecular barcodes. A single record per CDR3 protein comes from TCRdb applying MiXCR to the 5' RACE reads. This table has a few hundred thousand distinct CDR3 sequences, roughly a sixth appearing once. Germline lookup yields CDR1 SQVTM and CDR2 ANQGSEA. The J segment lost 3 bases and the V segment lost 5 bases, leaving 2 bases of the junction unmatched. The CDR3 runs 14 residues. This clonotype was obtained from a male donor with ankylosing spondylitis. The sequencing input was blood, either unsorted or a sorted T cell fraction (not recorded which). The V gene is TRBV29-1, the J gene TRBJ2-1, with 12 nucleotides matching TRBD2. CDR3 coding DNA: TGCAGCGTTCGACTAGCGGGAGTCTACAATGAGCAGTTCTTC. Its translation is CSVRLAGVYNEQFF.